These 4 T cell receptor beta chains originate from one sample sequenced in a study of graft-versus-host responses after intestinal transplantation. The antigens for these receptors are not known. Sequencing was performed with immunoSEQ multiplex PCR; in TCRdb, only in-frame clones are kept and a portion is missing. The repertoire includes about 94,000 clones, about 91% of them detected once, and nearly 0.5% sits in the top ten. Sequencing used unstimulated CD8+ T cells sorted from spleen or lymph node cells, obtained before intestinal transplant. All receptors derive from a human donor who received an intestinal transplant.

The J gene is TRBJ2-7, the V gene TRBV19; 8 positions match TRBD2. The CDR3 is 14 residues long. In germline, CDR1 is LNHDA, CDR2 SQIVND (reference sequence). Trimming at V came to 4 bases and at J to 7 bases, leaving 9 bases not matched to a gene. CDR3 DNA sequence: TGTGCCAGTAGTACCTCCAGAGCGGGAGATGAGCAGTACTTC. Its translation: CASSTSRAGDEQYF.

The chain uses TRBV5-6 and TRBJ1-1; D gene uncertain. The CDR3 is 14 residues long. Germline V CDR1 and CDR2: SGHDT, YYEEEE. Deletions cut 4 bases from V and 4 bases from J, with 14 bases between. The CDR3 nucleotides read TGTGCCAGCAGCCCGGTTGTTGGAGGCACTGAAGCTTTCTTT. Translating it yields CASSPVVGGTEAFF.

The rearrangement joins TRBV9 to TRBJ1-4; D may be TRBD1 (5 bases). CDR3 size: 15 residues. Germline V gene data show CDR1 as SGDLS and CDR2 as YYNGEE. Trimming stripped 4 bases from V and 7 bases from J, with 17 bases between. The CDR3 loop reads CASSSTGQGGEKLFF. The CDR3 nucleotides read TGTGCCAGCAGCTCCACGGGTCAGGGCGGTGAAAAACTGTTTTTT. The full variable domain, its missing parts supplied by reference TRBV9 and TRBJ1-4, is DSGVTQTPKHLITATGQRVTLRCSPRSGDLSVYWYQQSLDQGLQFLIQYYNGEERAKGNILERFSAQQFPDLHSELNLSSLELGDSALYFCASSSTGQGGEKLFFGSGTQLSVL.

The V and J genes are TRBV5-4 and TRBJ2-2, with 9 bases that match TRBD2. The trim removed 3 bases at V and 7 bases at J, leaving 13 bases unmatched. Germline V gene lookup returns CDR1 SGHNT and CDR2 YYREEE (reference sequence). This CDR3 has 17 amino acids. CDR3 in DNA: TGTGCCAGCAGCTCCAGGGGCGGGAGGGCCGTCGGCGGGGAGCTGTTTTTT. Encoded protein: CASSSRGGRAVGGELFF.